Below, 7 T cell receptor beta chains from the same sample are listed, as sequenced in a study of T cells in Graves' hyperthyroidism and ophthalmopathy. From RNA transcripts, TCR beta CDR3 regions were amplified. HTBI primers drove first-round RT-PCR of the TCR CDR3. TCRdb itself ran the multiplex PCR reads through MiXCR, one entry per CDR3 protein. The repertoire holds approximately 360,000 distinct CDR3 sequences, with 15% to 17% as singletons. Specimen: blood. Receptors originate from a woman aged 18-29 years with Graves' hyperthyroidism that later progressed to Graves' ophthalmopathy.

The table lists this clonotype with many counts. The chain combines TRBV10-3 with TRBJ2-5; D unclear. The CDR3 runs to 12 residues. V gave up 6 bases and J gave up 0 bases, with 5 bases separating them. The V gene's germline CDR1 is ENHRY and CDR2 SYGVKD. The CDR3 DNA follows: TGTGCCATCAGCCCCAACCAAGAGACCCAGTACTTC. This sequence encodes CAISPNQETQYF.

This clonotype was recorded many times. V is TRBV28 and J is TRBJ2-1; 8 positions match TRBD2. Looked up from germline, CDR1 is MDHEN and CDR2 is SYDVKM. The CDR3 loop spans 17 amino acids. J gave up 4 bases and V 3 bases, and 11 bases lay outside the gene matches. CDR3 nucleotides: TGTGCCAGCAGTTTTAGACGGGAGGGCCTAGGGTACAATGAGCAGTTCTTC. Its protein is CASSFRREGLGYNEQFF.

This clonotype has a handful of counts. The chain joins TRBV28 to TRBJ2-3; D is possibly TRBD1 (5 bases). CDR3 length equals 14 residues. With 5 bases removed from V and 7 bases from J, the gap between germline ends came to 16 bases. Germline assignment: CDR1 MDHEN and CDR2 SYDVKM. The CDR3 nucleotides read TGTGCCAGCAGTGCCCCCGGCAGGGTTAATACGCAGTATTTT. Its protein is CASSAPGRVNTQYF.

V is TRBV6-5 and J is TRBJ2-1, with 12 bases that match TRBD2. J gave up 7 bases and V 0 bases, and 13 bases lay outside the gene matches. The germline CDR1 and CDR2 sequences are MNHEY and SVGAGI. The CDR3 covers 19 residues. CDR3 in DNA: TGTGCCAGCAGTTACTCATTAAGGACTAGCGGGAAGATGAGTAATGAGCAGTTCTTC. Its protein is CASSYSLRTSGKMSNEQFF.

The chain is built from TRBV3-1 and TRBJ2-6, with 8 bases aligning to TRBD1. The germline CDR1 and CDR2 sequences are LGHDT and YNNKEL (reference sequence). J was trimmed by 0 bases and V by 0 bases; bases with no gene match: 1. This CDR3 comprises 17 residues. This CDR3 is CASSQEDRGSGANVLTF. CDR3 bases: TGTGCCAGCAGCCAAGAAGACAGGGGCTCTGGGGCCAACGTCCTGACTTTC.

This clonotype was seen at least ten times. V is TRBV11-2 and J is TRBJ2-6; 7 bases agree with TRBD1. Germline assignment: CDR1 SGHAT and CDR2 FQNNGV. The trim removed 5 bases at V and 0 bases at J, leaving 10 bases unmatched. The CDR3 is made up of 18 amino acids. The CDR3 sequence is CASSKRGRTTSGANVLTF. The DNA for the CDR3 is TGTGCCAGCAGCAAGAGGGGGCGAACTACCTCTGGGGCCAACGTCCTGACTTTC.

This clonotype has at least ten counts. V usage is TRBV28 and J usage is TRBJ2-3; 8 nucleotides agree with TRBD2. In germline, CDR1 is MDHEN, CDR2 SYDVKM. The V gene end was trimmed by 11 bases and the J gene end by 1 base; junction bases not matched to a gene: 14. This CDR3 region has 16 residues. CDR3 amino acids: CAAGGERERGTDTQYF. The CDR3, as DNA: TGTGCCGCGGGGGGCGAGCGGGAGAGGGGCACAGATACGCAGTATTTT.